This passage covers 6 T cell receptor beta chains from one sample sequenced in a study of blood T cell repertoires in COVID-19. Measured with immunoSEQ multiplex PCR; TCRdb has only the in-frame clones, and not every one. The sample carries some 66,000 clones, roughly nine tenths recorded once. The sample consisted of peripheral blood. Source of these receptors: a human donor in a cohort sampled during active COVID-19.

The rearrangement links TRBV7-2 to TRBJ2-7; perhaps TRBD2 as D (6 bases). Germline V lookup: CDR1 SGHTA, CDR2 FQGNSA. V was trimmed by 1 base and J by 2 bases, leaving 12 bases between them. The CDR3 has 15 residues. This chain's CDR3 is CASSLGGGATYEQYF. CDR3 nucleotides: TGTGCCAGCAGCTTAGGGGGCGGGGCGACCTACGAGCAGTACTTC.

The CDR3 region is CASSLNRAGQETQYF. The CDR3 DNA is TGTGCCAGCAGTCTGAACAGGGCTGGCCAAGAGACCCAGTACTTC. This chain links TRBV6-2 or TRBV6-3 with TRBJ2-5, with a weak D call TRBD1 (6 bases). The germline V and J ends were trimmed by 5 bases and 1 base, with 14 bases remaining between them. Germline CDR1 is MNHEY and CDR2 is SVGEGT. CDR3 length: 15 amino acids.

The J gene is TRBJ1-2, the V gene TRBV28, with D perhaps matching TRBD1 (6 bases). Per germline, CDR1 MDHEN and CDR2 SYDVKM. The V gene lost 5 bases and the J gene lost 3 bases, with 16 bases spanning the gap. The CDR3 sequence is 15 residues long. The CDR3 loop reads CASSQAGGRYYGYTF. The CDR3 DNA sequence: TGTGCCAGCAGTCAAGCGGGGGGCCGGTACTATGGCTACACCTTC.

The rearrangement links TRBV7-9 to TRBJ2-5, with 8 nucleotides matching TRBD2. The CDR3 loop spans 15 amino acids. The germline V gene encodes CDR1 SEHNR and CDR2 FQNEAQ (reference sequence). The J segment lost 4 bases and the V segment lost 3 bases, leaving 7 bases of the junction unmatched. The CDR3 region is CASSFAGGGIETQYF. CDR3 sequence (DNA): TGTGCCAGCAGCTTTGCGGGAGGCGGTATAGAGACCCAGTACTTC. The complete variable domain, with remaining parts taken from reference TRBV7-9 and TRBJ2-5, reads DTGVSQNPRHKITKRGQNVTFRCDPISEHNRLYWYRQTLGQGPEFLTYFQNEAQLEKSRLLSDRFSAERPKGSFSTLEIQRTEQGDSAMYLCASSFAGGGIETQYFGPGTRLLVL.

The chain joins TRBV2 to TRBJ2-1, with 10 bases matching TRBD2. V lost 6 bases and J lost 6; bases outside the gene matches: 8. CDR3 length equals 15 residues. In germline, CDR1 is SNHLY, CDR2 FYNNEI. The CDR3 bases are TGTGCCAGCAGGGAGGTAGCGGGAGGCCTCAATGAGCAGTTCTTC. It encodes CASREVAGGLNEQFF. The full variable domain, its missing parts supplied by reference TRBV2 and TRBJ2-1, is EPEVTQTPSHQVTQMGQEVILRCVPISNHLYFYWYRQILGQKVEFLVSFYNNEISEKSEIFDDQFSVERPDGSNFTLKIRSTKLEDSAMYFCASREVAGGLNEQFFGPGTRLTVL.

The genes are TRBV30 and TRBJ2-7; possibly TRBD2 for D (5 bases). This CDR3 is 13 amino acids long. V was pared by 4 bases and J by 3 bases, with 13 bases between. Germline CDR1 GTSNPN, CDR2 SVGIG (reference sequence). CDR3 nucleotides: TGTGCCTGGAATCGAGGGTTCGGCTACGAGCAGTACTTC. Its translation: CAWNRGFGYEQYF.